This T cell receptor (beta chain) was observed in a study of blood T cell repertoires in COVID-19. Study details: Material from acute and convalescent COVID-19 was sourced from the United States, Italy and Spain.

In the original workflow: Estimated nucleated cell counts came from reference gene primer amplification. Method: immunoSEQ multiplex PCR; TCRdb's copy keeps in-frame clones and lacks some. D and trimming were read from the DNA, whereas the V and J calls and clone size are those reported in that table. The data show a few hundred thousand clones, roughly 90% seen once. This clone has a handful of counts. The CDR3 is 13 residues long. Germline-derived CDR1 and CDR2 are MNHEY and SMNVEV (reference sequence). Trimming took 5 bases from V and 7 from J, leaving 15 bases between them. The chain joins TRBV27 to TRBJ2-7; a weak D match, TRBD1 (6 bases). Sequencing was done on a sample of peripheral blood. This TCR was recovered from a young man with acute or convalescent COVID-19. The CDR3 nucleotides are TGTGCCAGCAGTAAACAGGGTCCCTGGGAGCAGTACTTC. Amino acid sequence: CASSKQGPWEQYF.